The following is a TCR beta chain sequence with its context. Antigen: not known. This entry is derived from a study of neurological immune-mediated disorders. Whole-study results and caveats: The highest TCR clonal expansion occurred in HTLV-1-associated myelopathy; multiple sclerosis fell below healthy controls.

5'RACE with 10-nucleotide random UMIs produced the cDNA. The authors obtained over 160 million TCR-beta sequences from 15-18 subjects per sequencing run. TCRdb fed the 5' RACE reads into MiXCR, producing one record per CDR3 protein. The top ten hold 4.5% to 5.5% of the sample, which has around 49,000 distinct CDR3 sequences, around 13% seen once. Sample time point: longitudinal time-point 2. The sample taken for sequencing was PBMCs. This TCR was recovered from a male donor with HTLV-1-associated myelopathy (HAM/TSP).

CDR3 DNA: TGTGCCAGCTCATCTCGGACAGGGCAAGAGACCCAGTACTTC. This gives the protein CASSSRTGQETQYF. The V gene is TRBV18, the J gene TRBJ2-5; 8 bases line up with TRBD1. Per germline, CDR1 KGHSH and CDR2 LQKENI. J gave up 2 bases and V 5 bases, and 4 bases lay outside the gene matches. The CDR3 runs 14 residues.